This TCR beta chain stems from a study of neoadjuvant nivolumab and ipilimumab in lung cancer. Overall study context: Patients got nivolumab 3 mg/kg on days 1, 15 and 29; combination added ipilimumab 1 mg/kg day 1.

General study points: TCR clonality did not significantly correlate with pathologic tumor regression. From pretherapy to surgery, tumor richness and clonality rose with dual therapy.

Regarding this clone: Its antigen remains unknown.

Sequencing was performed with immunoSEQ multiplex PCR; in TCRdb, only in-frame clones are kept and a portion is missing. This sample has about 38,000 clones; 89% occur once, and the top ten carry 3% to 4%. Germline values: CDR1 LNHNV, CDR2 YYDKDF (reference sequence). Germline trimming cut 3 bases from V and 0 bases from J; bases unmatched to any gene: 5. CDR3 length equals 16 residues. This specimen was peripheral blood, taken before neoadjuvant nivolumab, alone or with ipilimumab. This rearrangement joins TRBV15 to TRBJ2-3; TRBD2 agrees at 8 bases. The clonotype originates from an adult with non-small cell lung cancer. CDR3 sequence reads: CATSSLPSGSTDTQYF. CDR3 DNA sequence: TGTGCCACCAGCAGTCTTCCTAGCGGGAGCACAGATACGCAGTATTTT.